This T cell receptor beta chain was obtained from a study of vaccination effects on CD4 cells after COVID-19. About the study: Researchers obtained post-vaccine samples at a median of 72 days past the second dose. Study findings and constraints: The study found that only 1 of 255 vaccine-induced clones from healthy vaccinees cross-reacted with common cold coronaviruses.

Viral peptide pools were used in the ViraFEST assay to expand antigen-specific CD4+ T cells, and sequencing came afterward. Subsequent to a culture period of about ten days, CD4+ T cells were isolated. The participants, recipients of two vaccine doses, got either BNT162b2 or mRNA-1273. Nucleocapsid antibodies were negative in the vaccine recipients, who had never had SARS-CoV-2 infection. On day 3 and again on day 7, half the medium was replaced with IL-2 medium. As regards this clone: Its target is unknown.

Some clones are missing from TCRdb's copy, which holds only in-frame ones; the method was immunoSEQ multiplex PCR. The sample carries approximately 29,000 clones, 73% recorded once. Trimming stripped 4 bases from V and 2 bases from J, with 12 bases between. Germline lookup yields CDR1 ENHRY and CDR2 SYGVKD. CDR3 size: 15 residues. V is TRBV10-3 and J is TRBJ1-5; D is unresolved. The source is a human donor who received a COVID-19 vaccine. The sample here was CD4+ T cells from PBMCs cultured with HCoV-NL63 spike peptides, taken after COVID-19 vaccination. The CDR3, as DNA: TGTGCCATCAGTGCCCAGGAGGCTGGCAATCAGCCCCAGCATTTT. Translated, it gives CAISAQEAGNQPQHF.